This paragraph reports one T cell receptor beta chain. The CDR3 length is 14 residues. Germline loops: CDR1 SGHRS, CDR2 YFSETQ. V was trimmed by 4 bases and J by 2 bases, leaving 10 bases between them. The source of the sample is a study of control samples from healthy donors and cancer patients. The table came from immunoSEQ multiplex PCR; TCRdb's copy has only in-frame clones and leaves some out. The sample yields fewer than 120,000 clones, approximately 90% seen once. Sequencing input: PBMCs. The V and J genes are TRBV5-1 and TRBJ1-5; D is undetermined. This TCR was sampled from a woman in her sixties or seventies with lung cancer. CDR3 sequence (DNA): TGCGCCAGCAGCCCCGGTGGGGGCAATCAGCCCCAGCATTTT. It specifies CASSPGGGNQPQHF.